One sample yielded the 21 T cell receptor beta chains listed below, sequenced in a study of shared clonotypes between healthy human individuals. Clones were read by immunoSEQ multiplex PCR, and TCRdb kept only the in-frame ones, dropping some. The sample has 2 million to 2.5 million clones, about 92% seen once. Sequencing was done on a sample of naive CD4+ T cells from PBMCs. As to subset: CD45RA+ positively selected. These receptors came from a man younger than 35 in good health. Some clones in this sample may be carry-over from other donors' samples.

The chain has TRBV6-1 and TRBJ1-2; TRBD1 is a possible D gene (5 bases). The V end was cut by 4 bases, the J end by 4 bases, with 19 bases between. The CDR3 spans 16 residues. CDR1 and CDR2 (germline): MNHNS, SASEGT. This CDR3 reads CASSGPDLPGGYGYTF. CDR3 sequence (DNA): TGTGCCAGCAGTGGGCCGGACCTACCCGGGGGCTATGGCTACACCTTC.

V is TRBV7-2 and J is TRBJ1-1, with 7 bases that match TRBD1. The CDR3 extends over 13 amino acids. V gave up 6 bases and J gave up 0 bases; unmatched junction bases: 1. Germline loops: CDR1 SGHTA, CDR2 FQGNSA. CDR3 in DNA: TGTGCCAGCAGGGGACAGCTGAACACTGAAGCTTTCTTT. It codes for CASRGQLNTEAFF.

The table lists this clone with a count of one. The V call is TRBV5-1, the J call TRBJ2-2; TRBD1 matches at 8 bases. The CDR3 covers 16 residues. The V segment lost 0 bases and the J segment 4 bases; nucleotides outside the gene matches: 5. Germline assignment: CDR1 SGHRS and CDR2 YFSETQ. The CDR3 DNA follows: TGCGCCAGCAGCTTGGCCAGGGGGCGGGCCACCGGGGAGCTGTTTTTT. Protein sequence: CASSLARGRATGELFF.

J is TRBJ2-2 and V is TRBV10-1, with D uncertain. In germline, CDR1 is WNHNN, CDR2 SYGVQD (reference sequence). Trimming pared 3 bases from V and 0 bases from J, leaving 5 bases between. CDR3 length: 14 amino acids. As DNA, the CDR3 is TGCGCCAGCAGTGACAGTACGAACACCGGGGAGCTGTTTTTT. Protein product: CASSDSTNTGELFF.

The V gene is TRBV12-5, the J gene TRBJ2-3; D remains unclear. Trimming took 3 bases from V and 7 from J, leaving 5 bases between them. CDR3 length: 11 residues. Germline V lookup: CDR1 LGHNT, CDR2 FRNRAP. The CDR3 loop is CASGFGNTQYF. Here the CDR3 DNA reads TGTGCTAGTGGTTTTGGAAATACGCAGTATTTT.

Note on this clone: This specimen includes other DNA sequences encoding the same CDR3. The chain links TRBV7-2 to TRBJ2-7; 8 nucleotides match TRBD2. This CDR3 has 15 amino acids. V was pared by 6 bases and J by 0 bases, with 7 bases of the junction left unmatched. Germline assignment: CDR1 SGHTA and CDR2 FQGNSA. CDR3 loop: CASSLTSGSSYEQYF. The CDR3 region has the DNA TGTGCCAGCAGTCTCACTAGCGGAAGCTCCTACGAGCAGTACTTC.

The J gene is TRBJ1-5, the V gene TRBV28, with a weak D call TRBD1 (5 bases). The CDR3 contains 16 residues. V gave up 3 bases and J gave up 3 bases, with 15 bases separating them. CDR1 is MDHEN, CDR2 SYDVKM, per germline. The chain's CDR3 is CASSFGGKRANQPQHF. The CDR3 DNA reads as TGTGCCAGCAGTTTCGGGGGGAAGAGGGCCAATCAGCCCCAGCATTTT.

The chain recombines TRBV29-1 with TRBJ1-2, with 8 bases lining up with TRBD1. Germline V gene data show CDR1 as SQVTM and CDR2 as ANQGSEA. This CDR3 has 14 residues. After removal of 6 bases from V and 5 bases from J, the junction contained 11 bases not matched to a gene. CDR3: CSVPTGVEAYGYTF. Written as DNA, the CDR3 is TGCAGCGTGCCGACAGGGGTGGAGGCGTATGGCTACACCTTC.

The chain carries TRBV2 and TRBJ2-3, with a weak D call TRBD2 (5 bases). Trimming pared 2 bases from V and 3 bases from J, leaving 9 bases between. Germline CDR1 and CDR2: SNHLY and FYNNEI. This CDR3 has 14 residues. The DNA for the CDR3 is TGTGCCAGCAGTGAATTGGGGAGAACAGATACGCAGTATTTT. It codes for CASSELGRTDTQYF.

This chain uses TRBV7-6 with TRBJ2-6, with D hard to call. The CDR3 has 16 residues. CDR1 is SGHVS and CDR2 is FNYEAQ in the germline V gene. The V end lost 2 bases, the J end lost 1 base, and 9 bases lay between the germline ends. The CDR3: CASSLRASSGANVLTF. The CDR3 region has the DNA TGTGCCAGCAGCTTACGGGCCAGTTCTGGGGCCAACGTCCTGACTTTC.

In DNA, the CDR3 is TGTGCCAGCAGCCAACGGGGACAGGGGAGGTTTGGAAACACCATATATTTT. This encodes CASSQRGQGRFGNTIYF. This rearrangement joins TRBV5-6 to TRBJ1-3; 10 nucleotides line up with TRBD1. Losses at the gene ends were 4 bases for V and 3 bases for J; bases not matched to a gene: 10. The CDR3 covers 17 residues. CDR1 and CDR2 (germline): SGHDT, YYEEEE.

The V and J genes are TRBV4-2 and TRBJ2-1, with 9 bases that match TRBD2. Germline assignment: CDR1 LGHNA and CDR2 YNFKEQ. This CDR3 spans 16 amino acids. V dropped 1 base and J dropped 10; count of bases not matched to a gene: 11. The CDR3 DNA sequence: TGTGCCAGCAGCCAAGTGGCTAGCGGGGAGGAGAGGGAGCAGTTCTTC. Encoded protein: CASSQVASGEEREQFF.

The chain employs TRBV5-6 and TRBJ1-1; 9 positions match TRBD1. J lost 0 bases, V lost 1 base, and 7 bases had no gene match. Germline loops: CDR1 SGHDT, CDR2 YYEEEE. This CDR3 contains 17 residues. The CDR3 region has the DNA TGTGCCAGCAGCTTGTATGTGACAGGGGGGGTGAACACTGAAGCTTTCTTT. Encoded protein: CASSLYVTGGVNTEAFF.

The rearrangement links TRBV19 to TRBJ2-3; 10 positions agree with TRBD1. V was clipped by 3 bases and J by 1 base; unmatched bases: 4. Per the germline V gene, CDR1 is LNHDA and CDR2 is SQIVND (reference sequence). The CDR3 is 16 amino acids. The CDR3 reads CASSIRTGGGTDTQYF. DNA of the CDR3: TGTGCCAGTAGTATCCGGACAGGGGGAGGCACAGATACGCAGTATTTT.

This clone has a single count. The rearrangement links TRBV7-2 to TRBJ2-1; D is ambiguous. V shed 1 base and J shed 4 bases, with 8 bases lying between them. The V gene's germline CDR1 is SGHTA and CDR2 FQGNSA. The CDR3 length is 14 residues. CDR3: CASSLVPTYNEQFF. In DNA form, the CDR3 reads TGTGCCAGCAGCTTAGTCCCGACTTACAATGAGCAGTTCTTC.

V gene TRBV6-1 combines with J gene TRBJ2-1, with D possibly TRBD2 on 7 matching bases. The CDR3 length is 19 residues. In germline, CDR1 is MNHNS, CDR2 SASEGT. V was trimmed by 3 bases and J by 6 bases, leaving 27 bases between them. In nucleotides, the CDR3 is TGTGCCAGCAGTGATGATGCCCGAAGGGGGGGCGGGGGAGGCAATGAGCAGTTCTTC. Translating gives CASSDDARRGGGGGNEQFF.

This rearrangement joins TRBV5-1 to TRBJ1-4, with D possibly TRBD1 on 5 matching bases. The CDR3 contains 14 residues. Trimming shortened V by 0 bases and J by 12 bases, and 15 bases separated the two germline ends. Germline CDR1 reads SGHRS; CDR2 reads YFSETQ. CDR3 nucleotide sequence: TGCGCCAGCAGCTTGGGAGGGGAGAGTGATCAACTGTTTTTT. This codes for CASSLGGESDQLFF.

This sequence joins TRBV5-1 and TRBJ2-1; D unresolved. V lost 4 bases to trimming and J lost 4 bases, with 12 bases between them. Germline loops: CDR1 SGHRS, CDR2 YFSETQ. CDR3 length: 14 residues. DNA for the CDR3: TGCGCCAGCAGCCCCCAAACCGGTTACAATGAGCAGTTCTTC. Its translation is CASSPQTGYNEQFF.

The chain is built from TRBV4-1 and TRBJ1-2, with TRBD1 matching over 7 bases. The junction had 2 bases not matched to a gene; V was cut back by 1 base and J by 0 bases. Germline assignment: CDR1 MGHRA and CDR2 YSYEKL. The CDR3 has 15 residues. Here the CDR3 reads CASSQGTGANYGYTF. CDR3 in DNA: TGCGCCAGCAGCCAAGGGACAGGAGCTAACTATGGCTACACCTTC.

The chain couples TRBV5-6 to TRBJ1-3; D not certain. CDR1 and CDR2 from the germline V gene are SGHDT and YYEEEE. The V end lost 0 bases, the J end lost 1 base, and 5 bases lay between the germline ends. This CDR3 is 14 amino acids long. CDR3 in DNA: TGTGCCAGCAGCTTGGCCGAATCTGGAAACACCATATATTTT. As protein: CASSLAESGNTIYF.

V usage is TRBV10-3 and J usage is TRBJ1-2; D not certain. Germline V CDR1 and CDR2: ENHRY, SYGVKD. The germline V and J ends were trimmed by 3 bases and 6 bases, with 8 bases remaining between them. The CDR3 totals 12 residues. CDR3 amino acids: CAISDVEDGYTF. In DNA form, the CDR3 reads TGTGCCATCAGTGATGTAGAGGATGGCTACACCTTC.